This T cell receptor (beta chain) originates from a study of spatial heterogeneity in lung cancer. On the study more broadly: The average count in raw reads for each unique TCR and UMI combination exceeded nine appearances.

TCRdb re-called the 5' RACE reads with MiXCR, one entry per CDR3 protein. The sample contains about 1,100 distinct CDR3 sequences, approximately 44% of which appear only once. CDR3 length: 12 residues. Per germline, CDR1 SGHTA and CDR2 FQGNSA. V shed 11 bases and J 4 bases; nucleotides not matched to a gene: 4. Time point meaning: blood at routine non-recurrence follow-up after resection. This clonotype has just a few counts. In a library made to pick up alpha chains, this beta chain is a stray read with a size that means little. The receptor's source is a female donor with early-stage non-small cell lung cancer. Sequencing was performed on PBMCs, taken at follow-up. The rearrangement uses TRBV7-2 and TRBJ2-1; TRBD2 aligns across 8 bases. The CDR3 coding sequence is TGTGCCTCTCGGGAGGGGTACAATGAGCAGTTCTTC. It translates to CASREGYNEQFF.